This T cell receptor beta chain is from a study of CD8+ T cells in alopecia areata. Across the study: Treated patients were given oral tofacitinib, which was dosed at 5 to 10 mg twice daily.

This sample's treatment: oral pan-JAK inhibitor, 5-10 mg twice daily. RNA extraction was followed by reverse transcription into cDNA, which acted as the sequencing template. Sequencing was performed with immunoSEQ multiplex PCR; in TCRdb, only in-frame clones are kept and a portion is missing. The repertoire includes 200,000 to 250,000 clones, 55% to 70% of them detected once, and around 3.9% sits in the top ten. Germline values: CDR1 SNHLY, CDR2 FYNNEI. Trimming cost V 6 bases and J 0 bases, with 15 bases left between them. The CDR3 sequence is 16 residues long. The chain employs TRBV2 and TRBJ1-5; D remains ambiguous. The clonotype originates from a human donor with alopecia areata. This specimen was CD4+ T cells sorted from blood, taken at week 4, from a patient treated with tofacitinib. This CDR3 is CASSQSQVTSNQPQHF. CDR3 nucleotides: TGTGCCAGCAGCCAAAGCCAGGTGACTAGCAATCAGCCCCAGCATTTT.